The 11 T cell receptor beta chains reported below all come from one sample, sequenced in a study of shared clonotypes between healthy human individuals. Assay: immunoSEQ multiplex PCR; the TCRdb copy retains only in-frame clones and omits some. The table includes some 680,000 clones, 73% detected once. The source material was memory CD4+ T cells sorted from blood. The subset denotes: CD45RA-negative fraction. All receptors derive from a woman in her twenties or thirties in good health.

CDR3 residues: CASSPLQYTEAFF. In nucleotides, the CDR3 is TGTGCCAGCAGCCCCCTACAGTACACTGAAGCTTTCTTT. V usage is TRBV6-5 and J usage is TRBJ1-1; D gene ambiguous. Germline loops: CDR1 MNHEY, CDR2 SVGAGI. The CDR3 length is 13 residues. The V and J ends lost 6 bases and 3 bases respectively, with 11 bases between them.

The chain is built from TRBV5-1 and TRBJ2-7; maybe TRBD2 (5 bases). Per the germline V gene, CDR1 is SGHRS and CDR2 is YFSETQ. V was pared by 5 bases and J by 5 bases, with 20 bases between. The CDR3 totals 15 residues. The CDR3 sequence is CASREAEGRSNEQYF. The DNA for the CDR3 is TGCGCCAGCAGGGAAGCGGAAGGGCGCTCGAACGAGCAGTACTTC.

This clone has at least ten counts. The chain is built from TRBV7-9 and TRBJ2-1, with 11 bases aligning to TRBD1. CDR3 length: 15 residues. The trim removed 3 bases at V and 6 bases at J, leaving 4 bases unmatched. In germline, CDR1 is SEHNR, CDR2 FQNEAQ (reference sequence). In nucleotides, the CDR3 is TGTGCCAGCAGCTTTTCCGGGACAGGGGGCAATGAGCAGTTCTTC. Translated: CASSFSGTGGNEQFF.

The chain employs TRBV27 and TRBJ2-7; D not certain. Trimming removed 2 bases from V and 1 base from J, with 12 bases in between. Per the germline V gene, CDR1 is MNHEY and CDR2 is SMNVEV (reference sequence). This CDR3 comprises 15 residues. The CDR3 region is CASSLGHSSSYEQYF. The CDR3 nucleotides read TGTGCCAGCAGTTTAGGGCACAGCAGTTCCTACGAGCAGTACTTC.

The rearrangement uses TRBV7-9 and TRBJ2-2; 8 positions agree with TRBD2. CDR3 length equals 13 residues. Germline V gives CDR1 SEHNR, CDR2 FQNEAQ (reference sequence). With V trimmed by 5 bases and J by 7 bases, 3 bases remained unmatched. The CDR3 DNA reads TGTGCCAGCAGCACGAGCGGGAGCGGGGAGCTGTTTTTT. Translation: CASSTSGSGELFF.

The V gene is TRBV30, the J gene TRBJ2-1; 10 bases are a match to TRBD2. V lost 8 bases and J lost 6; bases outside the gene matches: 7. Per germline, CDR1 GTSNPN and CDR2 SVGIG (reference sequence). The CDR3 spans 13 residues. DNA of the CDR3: TGTGCCCGGCGGACTAGCGGCCTCAATGAGCAGTTCTTC. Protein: CARRTSGLNEQFF.

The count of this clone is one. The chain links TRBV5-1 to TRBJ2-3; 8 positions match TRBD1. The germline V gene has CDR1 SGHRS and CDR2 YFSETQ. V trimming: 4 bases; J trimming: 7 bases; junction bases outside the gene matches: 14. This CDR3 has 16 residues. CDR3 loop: CASSGQGQGGTNTQYF. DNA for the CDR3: TGCGCCAGCAGCGGACAAGGACAGGGAGGCACCAATACGCAGTATTTT.

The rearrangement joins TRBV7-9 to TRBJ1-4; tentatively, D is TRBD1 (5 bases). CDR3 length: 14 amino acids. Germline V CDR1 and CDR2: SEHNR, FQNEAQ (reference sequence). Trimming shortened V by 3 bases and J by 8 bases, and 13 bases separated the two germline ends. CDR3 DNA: TGTGCCAGCAGCTTGACCGGGACGAGGGAAAAACTGTTTTTT. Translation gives CASSLTGTREKLFF.

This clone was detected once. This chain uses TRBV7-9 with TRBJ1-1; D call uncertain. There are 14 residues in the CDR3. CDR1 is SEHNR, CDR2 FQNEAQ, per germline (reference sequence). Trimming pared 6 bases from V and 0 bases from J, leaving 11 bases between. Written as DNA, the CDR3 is TGTGCCAGCAGACCGAAAGACATGAACACTGAAGCTTTCTTT. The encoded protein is CASRPKDMNTEAFF.

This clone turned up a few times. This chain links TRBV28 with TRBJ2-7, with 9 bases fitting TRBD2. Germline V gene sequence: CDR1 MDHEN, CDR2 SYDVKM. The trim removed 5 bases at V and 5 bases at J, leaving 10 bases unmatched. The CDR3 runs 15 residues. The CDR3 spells CASSQTLAGVDEQYF. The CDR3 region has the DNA TGTGCCAGCAGTCAAACTTTAGCGGGAGTGGACGAGCAGTACTTC.

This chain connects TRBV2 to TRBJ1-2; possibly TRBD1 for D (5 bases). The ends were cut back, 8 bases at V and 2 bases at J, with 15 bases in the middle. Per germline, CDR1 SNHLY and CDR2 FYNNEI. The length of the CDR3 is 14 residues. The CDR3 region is CASSQEVVNYGYTF. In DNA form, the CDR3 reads TGTGCCAGCTCACAGGAAGTCGTAAACTATGGCTACACCTTC.